The 17 T cell receptor beta chains in this list originate from one sample, sequenced in a study of shared clonotypes between healthy human individuals. CD8 cells regarded as naive lacked CD45RO, were positively chosen for CCR7, and omitted terminally differentiated effector memory CD45RA+ cells. This table comes from immunoSEQ multiplex PCR, and its TCRdb copy is limited to in-frame clones, with some not included. Of about 1.9 million clones listed, 80% to 95% are singletons. The sample taken for sequencing was naive CD8+ T cells from PBMCs. These TCRs come from a man between 18 and 35 years old in good health. Some clones in this sample may be carry-over from other donors' samples.

CDR3 sequence reads: CASSAGETGTDTQYF. For the CDR3, the DNA is TGTGCCAGCAGCGCGGGGGAAACTGGCACAGATACGCAGTATTTT. The chain joins TRBV9 to TRBJ2-3; D might be TRBD2 (6 bases). The CDR3 is made up of 15 amino acids. Germline CDR1 reads SGDLS; CDR2 reads YYNGEE. The ends were cut back, 3 bases at V and 1 base at J, with 12 bases in the middle.

This chain connects TRBV14 to TRBJ2-7; D perhaps matches TRBD1 (7 bases). CDR1 SGHDN and CDR2 FVKESK come from the germline V gene. The CDR3 loop spans 16 amino acids. Trimming cost V 5 bases and J 6 bases, with 23 bases left between them. The DNA for the CDR3 is TGTGCCAGCAGCTCCCGGGGACAGCCCGGGCGGGGCGAGCAGTACTTC. Its protein is CASSSRGQPGRGEQYF.

This sequence joins TRBV7-9 and TRBJ2-1, with TRBD1 matching 7 bases. The V gene end was trimmed by 7 bases and the J gene end by 3 bases; junction bases not matched to a gene: 6. Germline CDR1 SEHNR, CDR2 FQNEAQ (reference sequence). The length of the CDR3 is 14 residues. The CDR3, as DNA: TGTGCCAGCACCCTCGGGACAGACTACAATGAGCAGTTCTTC. This translates into CASTLGTDYNEQFF.

The chain uses TRBV6-4 and TRBJ2-1; TRBD2 aligns across 11 bases. The V segment lost 6 bases and the J segment 8 bases; nucleotides outside the gene matches: 15. CDR3 length equals 17 residues. Germline V gene data show CDR1 as MRHNA and CDR2 as SNTAGT. CDR3 residues: CASRPGTSGTRSDEQFF. CDR3 DNA: TGTGCCAGCAGACCCGGGACTAGCGGAACCCGGAGCGATGAGCAGTTCTTC.

The V gene is TRBV6-1, the J gene TRBJ2-1; D gene unclear. CDR3 length: 11 residues. Germline V lookup: CDR1 MNHNS, CDR2 SASEGT. Trimming took 7 bases from V and 4 from J, leaving 5 bases between them. The CDR3 here is CASKDYNEQFF. CDR3 bases: TGTGCCAGCAAGGATTACAATGAGCAGTTCTTC.

The chain combines TRBV7-6 with TRBJ2-1, with 7 bases lining up with TRBD2. The CDR3 runs to 17 residues. Germline lookup yields CDR1 SGHVS and CDR2 FNYEAQ. The trim removed 1 base at V and 4 bases at J, leaving 10 bases unmatched. The chain's CDR3 is CASSLVFAGERYNEQFF. The CDR3 bases are TGTGCCAGCAGCTTAGTATTCGCGGGAGAGAGATACAATGAGCAGTTCTTC.

The chain employs TRBV6-5 and TRBJ1-1; no clear D gene. The germline V gene has CDR1 MNHEY and CDR2 SVGAGI. This CDR3 is 14 amino acids long. Deletions cut 10 bases from V and 4 bases from J, with 19 bases between. The CDR3 sequence is CATSIGNSGTEAFF. The CDR3 nucleotides read TGTGCCACCTCAATCGGGAACTCCGGCACTGAAGCTTTCTTT.

V usage is TRBV28 and J usage is TRBJ2-3; a possible D gene is TRBD1 (8 bases). Germline V gives CDR1 MDHEN, CDR2 SYDVKM. This CDR3 has 18 amino acids. The germline V and J ends were trimmed by 4 bases and 2 bases, with 22 bases remaining between them. CDR3 residues: CASSSSREQGGNTDTQYF. The CDR3 DNA reads TGTGCCAGCAGTTCGTCCCGAGAACAGGGGGGGAACACAGATACGCAGTATTTT.

The V and J genes are TRBV14 and TRBJ2-1; D remains ambiguous. This CDR3 is 14 amino acids long. V was cut by 1 base and J by 4 bases, with 8 bases left in between. Looked up from germline, CDR1 is SGHDN and CDR2 is FVKESK. The chain's CDR3 is CASSQVFAYNEQFF. CDR3 DNA: TGTGCCAGCAGCCAAGTCTTCGCTTACAATGAGCAGTTCTTC.

The chain has TRBV5-5 and TRBJ1-1; no firm D call. The CDR3 runs to 14 residues. Germline CDR1 reads SGHKS; CDR2 reads YYEKEE (reference sequence). Trimming stripped 0 bases from V and 1 base from J, with 7 bases between. The CDR3 spells CASSLVPGNTEAFF. The DNA of the CDR3 is TGTGCCAGCAGCTTGGTACCCGGGAACACTGAAGCTTTCTTT.

The chain uses TRBV2 and TRBJ2-7, with 11 bases lining up with TRBD1. Germline V gene sequence: CDR1 SNHLY, CDR2 FYNNEI. The V segment lost 6 bases and the J segment 2 bases; nucleotides outside the gene matches: 6. CDR3 length: 15 residues. CDR3 residues: CASRRGQGDTYEQYF. CDR3 DNA sequence: TGTGCCAGCAGACGGGGACAGGGGGACACCTACGAGCAGTACTTC. The entire variable domain, with the rest obtained from reference TRBV2 and TRBJ2-7, is as follows: EPEVTQTPSHQVTQMGQEVILRCVPISNHLYFYWYRQILGQKVEFLVSFYNNEISEKSEIFDDQFSVERPDGSNFTLKIRSTKLEDSAMYFCASRRGQGDTYEQYFGPGTRLTVT.

The DNA of the CDR3 is TGTGCTAGTGGTTTGACTACGAACACCGGGGAGCTGTTTTTT. It encodes CASGLTTNTGELFF. This chain joins TRBV12-5 and TRBJ2-2; D remains unclear. CDR1 and CDR2 from the germline V gene are LGHNT and FRNRAP. Between the trimmed V and J ends, which lost 2 bases and 0 bases, there was a span of 4 bases. The CDR3 runs to 14 residues.

The chain employs TRBV19 and TRBJ2-7; 9 nucleotides match TRBD1. This CDR3 is 14 amino acids long. From germline, CDR1 is LNHDA and CDR2 SQIVND (reference sequence). The junction had 7 bases not matched to a gene; V was cut back by 5 bases and J by 5 bases. The CDR3 here is CASSLGTGKDEQYF. The CDR3 coding sequence is TGTGCCAGTAGTCTAGGGACAGGGAAGGACGAGCAGTACTTC.

The V call is TRBV5-1, the J call TRBJ2-3; no firm D call. There are 13 residues in the CDR3. Germline V gene lookup returns CDR1 SGHRS and CDR2 YFSETQ. Trimming cost V 0 bases and J 6 bases, with 8 bases left between them. This CDR3 is CASSLDSGDTQYF. CDR3 nucleotide sequence: TGCGCCAGCAGCTTGGATTCCGGGGATACGCAGTATTTT.

The gene calls are TRBV20-1 and TRBJ2-1; no firm D call. The CDR3 spans 10 residues. Germline CDR1 is DFQATT and CDR2 is SNEGSKA (reference sequence). The CDR3: CSWGYNEQFF. The CDR3 nucleotides read TGCAGCTGGGGCTACAATGAGCAGTTCTTC.

The V call is TRBV4-1, the J call TRBJ1-1; TRBD1 might be the D (6 bases). The germline V and J ends were trimmed by 3 bases and 2 bases, with 13 bases remaining between them. The CDR3 contains 15 residues. Germline-derived CDR1 and CDR2 are MGHRA and YSYEKL. Here the CDR3 DNA reads TGCGCCAGCAGCCAGGGGGCACAGGATAACACTGAAGCTTTCTTT. This gives the protein CASSQGAQDNTEAFF.

The J gene is TRBJ2-4, the V gene TRBV9; maybe TRBD2 (6 bases). Trimming took off 3 bases at V and 0 bases at J, with 10 bases between the two ends. CDR1 is SGDLS, CDR2 YYNGEE, per germline. The CDR3 runs to 15 residues. The CDR3 DNA reads as TGTGCCAGCAGCGAGAGGGGACTAGCCAAAAACATTCAGTACTTC. Protein: CASSERGLAKNIQYF.